The T cell receptor (beta chain) described here comes from a study of T cell changes during pregnancy in multiple sclerosis. Profiled with immunoSEQ multiplex PCR; TCRdb holds only in-frame clones, not every one. The sample has 26,000 or so clones, 89% seen once. The CDR3 is 13 residues long. V shed 0 bases and J shed 3 bases, with 7 bases lying between them. From germline, CDR1 is SGHDT and CDR2 YYEEEE. The starting material was CD8+ T cells from peripheral blood mononuclear cells, obtained in the second trimester of pregnancy. The TCR comes from a female donor with multiple sclerosis, enrolled in a pregnancy study. J is TRBJ2-7 and V is TRBV5-6; D is ambiguous. The CDR3 DNA reads as TGTGCCAGCAGCTTGGAGTCCTACTACGAGCAGTACTTC. Its protein product is CASSLESYYEQYF.